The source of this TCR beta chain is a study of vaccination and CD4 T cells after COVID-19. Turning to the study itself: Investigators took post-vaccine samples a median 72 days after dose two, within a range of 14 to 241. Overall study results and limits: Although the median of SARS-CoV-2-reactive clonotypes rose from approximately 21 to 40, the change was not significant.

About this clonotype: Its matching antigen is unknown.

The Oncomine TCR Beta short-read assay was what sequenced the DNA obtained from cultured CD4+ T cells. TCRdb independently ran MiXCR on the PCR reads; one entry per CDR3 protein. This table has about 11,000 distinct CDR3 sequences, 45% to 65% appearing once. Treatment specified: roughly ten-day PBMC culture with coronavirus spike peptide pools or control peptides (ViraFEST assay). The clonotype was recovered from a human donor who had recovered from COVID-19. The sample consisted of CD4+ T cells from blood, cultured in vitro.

CDR3 sequence reads: CASRTSGQKNEGYTF. DNA of the CDR3: TGTGCCAGCAGGACTTCGGGACAGAAAAACGAGGGCTACACCTTC. The rearrangement joins TRBV6-2 or TRBV6-3 to TRBJ1-2; 7 bases agree with TRBD1. Germline assignment: CDR1 MNHEY and CDR2 SVGEGT. This CDR3 spans 15 amino acids. V shed 6 bases, J shed 8 bases, and the junction held 15 bases outside the gene matches.